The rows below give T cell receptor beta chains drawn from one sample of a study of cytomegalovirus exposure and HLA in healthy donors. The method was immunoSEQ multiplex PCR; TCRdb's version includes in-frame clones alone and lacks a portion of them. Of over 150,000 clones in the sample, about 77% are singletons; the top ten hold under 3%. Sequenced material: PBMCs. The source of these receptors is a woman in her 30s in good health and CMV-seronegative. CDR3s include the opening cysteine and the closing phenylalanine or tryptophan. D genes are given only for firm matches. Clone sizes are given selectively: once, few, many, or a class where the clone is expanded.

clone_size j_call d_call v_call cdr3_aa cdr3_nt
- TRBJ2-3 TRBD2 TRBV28 CASSLLAADTQYF TGTGCCAGCAGTTTGCTAGCGGCAGATACGCAGTATTTT
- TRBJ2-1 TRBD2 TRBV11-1 CASSRKKGTSGRAVEQFF TGTGCCAGCAGCCGGAAAAAAGGGACTAGCGGGAGGGCCGTTGAGCAGTTCTTC
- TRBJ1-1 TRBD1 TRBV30 CAWQGARAEAFF TGTGCCTGGCAGGGGGCGCGAGCTGAAGCTTTCTTT
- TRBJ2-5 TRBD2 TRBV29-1 CSGGGGGEETQYF TGCAGCGGGGGCGGCGGGGGGGAAGAGACCCAGTACTTC
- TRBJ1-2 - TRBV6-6 CASSSGGNYGYPF TGTGCCAGCAGTTCCGGGGGGAACTATGGCTACCCCTTC
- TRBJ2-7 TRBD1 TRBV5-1 CASSLADRAYSYEQYF TGCGCCAGCAGCCTGGCGGACAGGGCGTACTCCTACGAGCAGTACTTC
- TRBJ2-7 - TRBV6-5 CASTQRLGGIYEQYF TGTGCCAGCACCCAACGCCTCGGGGGTATCTACGAGCAGTACTTC
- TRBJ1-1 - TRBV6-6 CASLRVMNTEAFF TGTGCCAGCCTGAGAGTCATGAACACTGAAGCTTTCTTT
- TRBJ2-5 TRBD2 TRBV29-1 CSVARTSGGQETQYF TGCAGCGTGGCTCGGACTAGCGGGGGTCAAGAGACCCAGTACTTC
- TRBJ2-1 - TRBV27 CASSLRRAAEQFF TGTGCCAGCAGTTTGAGGAGGGCGGCTGAGCAGTTCTTC
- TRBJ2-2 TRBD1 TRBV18 CASSPPGQGRNTGELFF TGTGCCAGCTCACCACCTGGACAGGGAAGGAACACCGGGGAGCTGTTTTTT
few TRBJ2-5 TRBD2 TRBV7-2 CASRFGREGTQYF TGTGCCAGCAGGTTTGGGCGGGAGGGGACCCAGTACTTC
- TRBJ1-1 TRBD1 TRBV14 CASSGRQGEGMNTEAFF TGTGCCAGCAGCGGGAGACAGGGGGAGGGGATGAACACTGAAGCTTTCTTT
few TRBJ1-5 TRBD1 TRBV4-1 CASGGTANQPQHF TGCGCCAGCGGCGGGACAGCTAATCAGCCCCAGCATTTT
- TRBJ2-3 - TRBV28 CASSLQGDTQYF TGTGCCAGCAGTTTACAGGGAGATACGCAGTATTTT
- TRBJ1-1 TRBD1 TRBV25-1 CASIGGSEAFF TGTGCCAGCATAGGGGGCTCTGAAGCTTTCTTT
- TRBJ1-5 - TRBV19 CASSLGREGNQPQHF TGTGCCAGTAGTCTCGGGAGAGAGGGTAATCAGCCCCAGCATTTT
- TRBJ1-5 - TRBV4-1 CASSQLGGNQPQHF TGCGCCAGCAGCCAATTAGGAGGGAATCAGCCCCAGCATTTT
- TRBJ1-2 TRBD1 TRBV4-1 CASTGTNYGYTF TGCGCCTCGACAGGGACCAACTATGGCTACACCTTC
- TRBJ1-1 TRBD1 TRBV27 CASRTGGSNTEAFF TGTGCCAGCAGAACAGGGGGCAGTAACACTGAAGCTTTCTTT
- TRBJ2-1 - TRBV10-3 CASTGTPTYNEQFF TGTGCCTCCACCGGGACACCCACCTACAATGAGCAGTTCTTC
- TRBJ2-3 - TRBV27 CASSLTAGIDEDTQYF TGTGCCAGCAGTTTAACGGCCGGGATTGATGAGGATACGCAGTATTTT
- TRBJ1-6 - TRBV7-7 CASSPPRNSPLHF TGTGCCAGCAGCCCTCCCCGTAATTCACCCCTCCACTTT
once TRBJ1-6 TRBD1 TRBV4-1 CASSLQGARYNNSPLHF TGCGCCAGCAGCCTACAGGGGGCCCGCTATAATAATTCACCCCTCCACTTT
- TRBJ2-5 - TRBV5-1 CASSPGAGSIQETQYF TGCGCCAGCAGCCCTGGTGCGGGCTCCATCCAAGAGACCCAGTACTTC
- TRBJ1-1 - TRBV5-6 CASSWGLDTEAFF TGTGCCAGCAGCTGGGGACTGGACACTGAAGCTTTCTTT
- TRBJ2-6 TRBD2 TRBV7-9 CASSLGGGSGANVLPF TGTGCCAGCAGCTTAGGGGGGGGGTCTGGGGCCAACGTCCTGCCTTTC
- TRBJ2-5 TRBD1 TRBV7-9 CASSHPSTGGETQYF TGTGCCAGCAGCCACCCCTCCACAGGGGGCGAGACCCAGTACTTC
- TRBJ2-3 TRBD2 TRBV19 CASSPAGSDTQYF TGTGCCAGTAGCCCAGCGGGGTCTGATACGCAGTATTTT
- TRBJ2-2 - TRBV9 CATSRDIYTGELFF TGTGCCACTTCCCGGGACATATACACCGGGGAGCTGTTTTTT
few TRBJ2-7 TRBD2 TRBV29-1 CSVLTSGRYLYEQYF TGCAGCGTGCTGACTAGCGGGAGATATCTCTACGAGCAGTACTTC
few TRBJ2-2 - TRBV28 CASSLLGRTGELFF TGTGCCAGCAGTTTACTAGGTCGGACCGGGGAGCTGTTTTTT
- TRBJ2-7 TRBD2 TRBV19 CASSLSGSGYEQYF TGTGCCAGTAGCCTTAGCGGGAGTGGCTACGAGCAGTACTTC
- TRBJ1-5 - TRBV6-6 CASSYIRRGSNQPQHF TGTGCCAGCAGTTACATACGAAGGGGTAGCAATCAGCCCCAGCATTTT
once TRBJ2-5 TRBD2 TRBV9 CASSEEGYGGSRETQYF TGTGCCAGCAGCGAGGAGGGTTACGGCGGGAGTCGGGAGACCCAGTACTTC
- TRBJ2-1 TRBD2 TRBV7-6 CASTQSGSPYYEQFF TGTGCCAGCACCCAAAGCGGGAGTCCTTATTATGAGCAGTTCTTC
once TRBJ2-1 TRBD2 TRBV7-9 CASSLEFTSGVYNEQFF TGTGCCAGCAGCTTAGAATTTACTAGCGGGGTTTACAATGAGCAGTTCTTC
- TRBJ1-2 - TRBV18 CASSSQRVLNYGYTF TGTGCCAGCTCATCCCAGAGGGTTTTGAACTATGGCTACACCTTC
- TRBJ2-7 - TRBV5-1 CASSLASGGLNEQYF TGCGCCAGCAGCTTGGCTTCAGGAGGATTGAACGAGCAGTACTTC
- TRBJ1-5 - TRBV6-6 CASRHDSNSNQPQHF TGTGCCAGCAGACACGACAGTAATAGCAATCAGCCCCAGCATTTT
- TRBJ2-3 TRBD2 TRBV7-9 CASSLALGRVTSTDTQYF TGTGCCAGCAGCTTAGCCCTCGGGAGGGTTACTAGCACAGATACGCAGTATTTT
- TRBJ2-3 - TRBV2 CASGGKAGRLDTQYF TGTGCCAGCGGAGGAAAAGCGGGCCGATTAGATACGCAGTATTTT
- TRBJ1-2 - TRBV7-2 CASSLIVWDTHGYTF TGTGCCAGCAGCTTAATTGTGTGGGACACTCATGGCTACACCTTC
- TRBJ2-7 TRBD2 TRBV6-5 CASSYSASGTYEQYF TGTGCCAGCAGTTACTCGGCTAGCGGAACCTACGAGCAGTACTTC
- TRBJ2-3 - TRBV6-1 CASRGWRGPLTQYF TGTGCCAGCAGGGGCTGGCGGGGCCCCCTTACGCAGTATTTT
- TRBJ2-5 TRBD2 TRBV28 CASRARGGRVGETQYF TGTGCCAGCAGGGCAAGGGGCGGGAGGGTAGGAGAGACCCAGTACTTC
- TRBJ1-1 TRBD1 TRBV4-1 CASSLSRDSEAFF TGCGCCAGCAGCCTCTCCCGGGACAGTGAAGCTTTCTTT
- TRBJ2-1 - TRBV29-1 CSVEVPGESEGQFF TGCAGCGTTGAAGTACCAGGGGAAAGCGAAGGGCAGTTCTTC
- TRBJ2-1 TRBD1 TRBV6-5 CASSNRGLSYNEQFF TGTGCCAGCAGTAACAGGGGCCTCTCCTACAATGAGCAGTTCTTC
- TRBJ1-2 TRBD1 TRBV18 CASSRQGGYGYTF TGTGCCAGCTCAAGACAGGGCGGCTATGGCTACACCTTC
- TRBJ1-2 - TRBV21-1 CASSKVYTGETNQCYGYTF TGTGCCAGCAGCAAAGTCTATACCGGAGAAACTAATCAGTGCTATGGCTACACCTTC
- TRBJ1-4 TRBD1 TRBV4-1 CASSRQGVGEKLFF TGCGCCAGCAGCCGACAGGGGGTCGGAGAAAAACTGTTTTTT
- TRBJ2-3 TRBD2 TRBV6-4 CASSEVAGGTDTQYF TGTGCCAGCAGTGAGGTGGCGGGGGGCACAGATACGCAGTATTTT
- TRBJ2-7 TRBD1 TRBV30 CAWSGGQETMEYF TGTGCCTGGAGTGGGGGACAGGAGACTATGGAGTACTTC
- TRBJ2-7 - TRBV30 CAWSVTGLGEQYF TGTGCCTGGAGTGTAACAGGGCTGGGGGAGCAGTACTTC
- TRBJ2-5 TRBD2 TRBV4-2 CASSRGTSGGAEETQYF TGTGCCAGCAGCCGCGGGACTAGCGGGGGGGCAGAAGAGACCCAGTACTTC
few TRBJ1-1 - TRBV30 CAWSLQDRPWAFF TGTGCCTGGAGTTTGCAGGACAGACCCTGGGCTTTCTTT
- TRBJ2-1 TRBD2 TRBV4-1 CASSPQREYNEQFF TGCGCCAGCAGCCCCCAGCGGGAATACAATGAGCAGTTCTTC
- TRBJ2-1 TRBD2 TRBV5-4 CASSLGGGAGDEQFF TGTGCCAGCAGCTTGGGCGGGGGGGCAGGGGATGAGCAGTTCTTC